This T cell receptor beta chain was obtained from a study of blood T cell repertoires in COVID-19. For the study at large: Sites across the United States, Italy and Spain contributed samples from acute and convalescent COVID-19.

CDR3 length: 13 residues. Germline V gene data show CDR1 as KGHDR and CDR2 as SFDVKD. V gave up 5 bases and J gave up 4 bases, with 10 bases separating them. Recruits, aged about 18 to 90 years, lived in 24 US areas. Cohort assignment relied on participant-reported clinical history. This table comes from immunoSEQ multiplex PCR, and its TCRdb copy is limited to in-frame clones, with some not included. The sample includes about 200,000 clones, approximately 80% of them seen just once. The chain recombines TRBV24-1 with TRBJ1-1, with D unresolved. Sequencing input: PBMCs or T cells enriched from blood (not recorded which). The receptor comes from a man aged 40-50 years who had recovered from COVID-19. CDR3 loop: CATSGGSPTEAFF. CDR3 nucleotides: TGTGCCACCAGTGGTGGCAGTCCCACTGAAGCTTTCTTT.